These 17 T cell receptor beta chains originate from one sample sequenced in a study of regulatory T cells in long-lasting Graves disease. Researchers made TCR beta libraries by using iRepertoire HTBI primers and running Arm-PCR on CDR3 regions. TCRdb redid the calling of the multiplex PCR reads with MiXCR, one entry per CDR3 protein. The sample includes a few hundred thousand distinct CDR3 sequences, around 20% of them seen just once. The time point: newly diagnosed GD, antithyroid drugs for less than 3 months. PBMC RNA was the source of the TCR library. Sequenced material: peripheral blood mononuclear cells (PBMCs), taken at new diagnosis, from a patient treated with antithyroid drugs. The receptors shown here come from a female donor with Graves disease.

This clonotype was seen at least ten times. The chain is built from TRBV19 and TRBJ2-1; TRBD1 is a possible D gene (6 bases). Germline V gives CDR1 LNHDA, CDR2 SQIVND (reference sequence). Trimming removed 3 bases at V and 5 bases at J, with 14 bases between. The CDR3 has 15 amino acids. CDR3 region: CASSMSGQPDNEQFF. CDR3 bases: TGTGCCAGTAGTATGAGTGGACAGCCCGACAATGAGCAGTTCTTC.

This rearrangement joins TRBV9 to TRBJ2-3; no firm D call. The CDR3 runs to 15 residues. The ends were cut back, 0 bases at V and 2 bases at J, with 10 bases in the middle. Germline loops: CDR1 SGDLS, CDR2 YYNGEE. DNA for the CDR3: TGTGCCAGCAGCGTAGAGAGGACCTCCACAGATACGCAGTATTTT. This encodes CASSVERTSTDTQYF.

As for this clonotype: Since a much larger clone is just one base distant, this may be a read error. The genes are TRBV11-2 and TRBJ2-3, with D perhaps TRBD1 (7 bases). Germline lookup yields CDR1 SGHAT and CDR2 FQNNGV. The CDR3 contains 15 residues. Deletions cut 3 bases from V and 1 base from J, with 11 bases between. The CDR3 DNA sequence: TGTGCCAGCAGCTTGGAGGGGGCCCGCACAGATACGCAGTATTTT. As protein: CASSLEGARTDTQYF.

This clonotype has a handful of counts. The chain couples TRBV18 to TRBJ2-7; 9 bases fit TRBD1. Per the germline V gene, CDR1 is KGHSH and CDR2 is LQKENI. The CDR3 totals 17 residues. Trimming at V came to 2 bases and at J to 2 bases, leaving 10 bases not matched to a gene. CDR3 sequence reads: CASSPYFSGQGPYEQYF. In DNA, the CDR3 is TGTGCCAGCTCACCATACTTTTCGGGACAGGGACCCTACGAGCAGTACTTC.

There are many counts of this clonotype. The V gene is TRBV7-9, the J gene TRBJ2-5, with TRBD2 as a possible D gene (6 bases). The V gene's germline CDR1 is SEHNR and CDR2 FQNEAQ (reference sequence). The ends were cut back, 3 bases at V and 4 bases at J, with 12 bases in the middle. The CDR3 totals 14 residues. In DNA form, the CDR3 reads TGTGCCAGCAGCTTCGCCGGGACTGGAGAGACCCAGTACTTC. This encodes CASSFAGTGETQYF.

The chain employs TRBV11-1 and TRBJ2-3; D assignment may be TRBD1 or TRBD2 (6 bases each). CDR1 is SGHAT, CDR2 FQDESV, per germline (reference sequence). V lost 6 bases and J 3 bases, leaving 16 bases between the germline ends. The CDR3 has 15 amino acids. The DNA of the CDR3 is TGTGCCAGCAGGAAGGGGGGAGACGAAACAGATACGCAGTATTTT. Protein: CASRKGGDETDTQYF.

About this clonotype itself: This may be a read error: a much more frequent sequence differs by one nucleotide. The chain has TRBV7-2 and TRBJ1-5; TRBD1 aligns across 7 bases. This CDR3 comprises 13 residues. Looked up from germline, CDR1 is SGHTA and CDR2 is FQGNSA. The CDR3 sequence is CASSWTGDQLQHF. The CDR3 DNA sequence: TGTGCCAGCAGCTGGACAGGAGACCAGCTCCAGCATTTT.

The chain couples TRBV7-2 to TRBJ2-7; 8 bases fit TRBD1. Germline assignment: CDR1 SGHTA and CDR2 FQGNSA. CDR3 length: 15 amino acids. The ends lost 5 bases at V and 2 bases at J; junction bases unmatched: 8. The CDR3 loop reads CASSAQGQGPYEQYF. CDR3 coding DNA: TGTGCCAGCAGCGCCCAAGGACAGGGACCCTACGAGCAGTACTTC.

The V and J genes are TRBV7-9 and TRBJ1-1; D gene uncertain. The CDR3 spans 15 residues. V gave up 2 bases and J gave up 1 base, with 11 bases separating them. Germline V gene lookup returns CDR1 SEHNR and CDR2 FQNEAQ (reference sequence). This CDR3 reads CASSLYDTGNTEAFF. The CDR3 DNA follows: TGTGCCAGCAGCTTATACGATACGGGGAACACTGAAGCTTTCTTT.

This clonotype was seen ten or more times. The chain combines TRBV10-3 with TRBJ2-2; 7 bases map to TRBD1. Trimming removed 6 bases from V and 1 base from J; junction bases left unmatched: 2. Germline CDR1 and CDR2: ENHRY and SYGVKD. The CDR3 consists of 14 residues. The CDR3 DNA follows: TGTGCCATCAGGGGGACAGAGAACACCGGGGAGCTGTTTTTT. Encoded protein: CAIRGTENTGELFF.

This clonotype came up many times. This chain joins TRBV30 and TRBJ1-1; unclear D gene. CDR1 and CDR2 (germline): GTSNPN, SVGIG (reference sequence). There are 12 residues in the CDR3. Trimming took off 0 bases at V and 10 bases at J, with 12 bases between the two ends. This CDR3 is CAWSVRSGGAFF. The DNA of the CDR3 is TGTGCCTGGAGTGTACGATCGGGAGGAGCTTTCTTT. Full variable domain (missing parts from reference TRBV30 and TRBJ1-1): SQTIHQWPATLVQPVGSPLSLECTVEGTSNPNLYWYRQAAGRGLQLLFYSVGIGQISSEVPQNLSASRPQDRQFILSSKKLLLSDSGFYLCAWSVRSGGAFFGQGTRLTVV.

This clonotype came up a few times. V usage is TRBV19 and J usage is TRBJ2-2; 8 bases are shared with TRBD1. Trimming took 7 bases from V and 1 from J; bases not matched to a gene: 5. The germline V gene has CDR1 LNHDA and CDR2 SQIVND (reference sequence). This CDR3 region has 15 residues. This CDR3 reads CASNSGTGNTGELFF. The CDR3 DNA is TGTGCCAGTAATTCCGGGACAGGGAACACCGGGGAGCTGTTTTTT.

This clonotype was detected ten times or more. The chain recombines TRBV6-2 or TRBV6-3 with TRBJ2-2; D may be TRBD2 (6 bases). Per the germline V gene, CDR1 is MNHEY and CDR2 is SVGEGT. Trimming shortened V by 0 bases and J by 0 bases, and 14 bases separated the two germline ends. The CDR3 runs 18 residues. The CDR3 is CASSYSVVADTNTGELFF. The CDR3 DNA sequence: TGTGCCAGCAGTTACTCGGTGGTAGCGGATACGAACACCGGGGAGCTGTTTTTT.

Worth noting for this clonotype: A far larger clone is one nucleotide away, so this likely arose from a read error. The DNA for the CDR3 is TGTGCCAGCAGCTTGGGGGGTTTCAAGCAGTACTTC. It translates to CASSLGGFKQYF. The J gene is TRBJ2-7, the V gene TRBV11-3; possible D gene TRBD2, 6 bases. The CDR3 has 12 amino acids. Trimming cost V 3 bases and J 8 bases, with 11 bases left between them. Germline-derived CDR1 and CDR2 are SGHNT and YENEEA.

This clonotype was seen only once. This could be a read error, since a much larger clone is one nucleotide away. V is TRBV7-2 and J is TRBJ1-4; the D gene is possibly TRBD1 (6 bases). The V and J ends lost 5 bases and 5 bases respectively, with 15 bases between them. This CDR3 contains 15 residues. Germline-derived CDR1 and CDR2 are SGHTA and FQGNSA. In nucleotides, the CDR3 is TGTGCCAGCAGCCTAAAGCAGGGGAAAAATGAAAAACTGTTTTTT. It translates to CASSLKQGKNEKLFF.

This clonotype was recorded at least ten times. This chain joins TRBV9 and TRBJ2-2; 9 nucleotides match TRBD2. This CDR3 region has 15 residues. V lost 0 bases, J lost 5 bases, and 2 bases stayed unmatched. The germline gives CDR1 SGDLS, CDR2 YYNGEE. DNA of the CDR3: TGTGCCAGCAGCGTAGCGGGACTAGCAACCGGGGAGCTGTTTTTT. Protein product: CASSVAGLATGELFF.

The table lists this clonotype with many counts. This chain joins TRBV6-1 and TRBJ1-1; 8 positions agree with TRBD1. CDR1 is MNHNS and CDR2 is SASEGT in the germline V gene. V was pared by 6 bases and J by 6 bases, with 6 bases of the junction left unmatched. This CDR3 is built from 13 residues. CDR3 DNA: TGTGCCAGCAGACCAGGGGGCCAGCCTGAAGCTTTCTTT. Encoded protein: CASRPGGQPEAFF.